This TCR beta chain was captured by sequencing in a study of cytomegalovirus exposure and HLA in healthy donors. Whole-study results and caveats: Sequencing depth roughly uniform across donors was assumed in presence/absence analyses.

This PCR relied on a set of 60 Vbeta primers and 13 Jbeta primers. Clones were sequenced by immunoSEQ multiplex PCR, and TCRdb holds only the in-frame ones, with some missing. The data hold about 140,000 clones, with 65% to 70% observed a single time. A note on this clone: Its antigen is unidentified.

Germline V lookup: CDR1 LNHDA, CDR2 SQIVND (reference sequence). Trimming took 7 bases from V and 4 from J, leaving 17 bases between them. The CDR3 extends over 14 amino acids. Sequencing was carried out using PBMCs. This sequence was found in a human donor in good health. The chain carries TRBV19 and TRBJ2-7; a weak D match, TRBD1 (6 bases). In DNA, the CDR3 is TGTGCCAGTACTCAGACAGGCGCAACATACGAGCAGTACTTC. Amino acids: CASTQTGATYEQYF. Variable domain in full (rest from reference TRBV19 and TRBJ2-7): DGGITQSPKYLFRKEGQNVTLSCEQNLNHDAMYWYRQDPGQGLRLIYYSQIVNDFQKGDIAEGYSVSREKKESFPLTVTSAQKNPTAFYLCASTQTGATYEQYFGPGTRLTVT.